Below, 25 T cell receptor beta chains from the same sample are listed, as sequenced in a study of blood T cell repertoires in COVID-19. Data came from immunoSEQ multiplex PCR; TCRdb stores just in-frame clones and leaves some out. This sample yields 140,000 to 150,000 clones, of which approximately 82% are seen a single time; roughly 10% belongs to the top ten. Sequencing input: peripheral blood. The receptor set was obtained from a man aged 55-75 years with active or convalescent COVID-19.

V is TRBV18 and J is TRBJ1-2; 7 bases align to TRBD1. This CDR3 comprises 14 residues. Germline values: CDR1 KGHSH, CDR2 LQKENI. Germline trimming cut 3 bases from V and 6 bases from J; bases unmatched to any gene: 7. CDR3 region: CASSPDRSGDGYTF. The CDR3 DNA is TGTGCCAGCTCACCGGACAGGTCGGGGGATGGCTACACCTTC.

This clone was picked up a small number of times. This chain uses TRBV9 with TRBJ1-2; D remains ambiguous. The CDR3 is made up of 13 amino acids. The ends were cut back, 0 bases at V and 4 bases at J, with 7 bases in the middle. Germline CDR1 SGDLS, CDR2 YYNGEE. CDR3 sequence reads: CASSVGGVYGYTF. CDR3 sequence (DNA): TGTGCCAGCAGCGTAGGAGGAGTCTATGGCTACACCTTC. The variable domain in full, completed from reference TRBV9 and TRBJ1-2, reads DSGVTQTPKHLITATGQRVTLRCSPRSGDLSVYWYQQSLDQGLQFLIQYYNGEERAKGNILERFSAQQFPDLHSELNLSSLELGDSALYFCASSVGGVYGYTFGSGTRLTVV.

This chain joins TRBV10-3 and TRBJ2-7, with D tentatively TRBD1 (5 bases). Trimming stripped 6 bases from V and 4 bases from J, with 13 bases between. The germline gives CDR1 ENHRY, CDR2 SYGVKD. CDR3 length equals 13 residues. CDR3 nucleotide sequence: TGTGCCATCAGCCAGACAGAAAGATACGAGCAGTACTTC. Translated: CAISQTERYEQYF.

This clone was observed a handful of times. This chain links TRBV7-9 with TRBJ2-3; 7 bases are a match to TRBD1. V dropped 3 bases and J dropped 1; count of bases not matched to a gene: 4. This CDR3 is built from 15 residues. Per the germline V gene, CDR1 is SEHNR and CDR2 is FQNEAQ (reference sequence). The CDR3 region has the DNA TGTGCCAGCAGCTTTCTAGGACAGGGCACAGATACGCAGTATTTT. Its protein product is CASSFLGQGTDTQYF.

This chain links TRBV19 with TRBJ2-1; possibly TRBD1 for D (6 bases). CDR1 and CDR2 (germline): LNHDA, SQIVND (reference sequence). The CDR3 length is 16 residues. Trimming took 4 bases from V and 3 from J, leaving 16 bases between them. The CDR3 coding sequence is TGTGCCAGTAGTAGACCTAACAGGGCCCTCTACAATGAGCAGTTCTTC. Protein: CASSRPNRALYNEQFF.

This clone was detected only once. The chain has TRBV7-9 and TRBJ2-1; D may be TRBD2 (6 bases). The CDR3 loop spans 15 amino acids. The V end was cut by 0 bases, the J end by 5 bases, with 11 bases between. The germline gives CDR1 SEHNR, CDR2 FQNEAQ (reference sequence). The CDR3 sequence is CASSLAGGAHNEQFF. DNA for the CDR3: TGTGCCAGCAGCTTAGCTGGCGGGGCCCACAATGAGCAGTTCTTC.

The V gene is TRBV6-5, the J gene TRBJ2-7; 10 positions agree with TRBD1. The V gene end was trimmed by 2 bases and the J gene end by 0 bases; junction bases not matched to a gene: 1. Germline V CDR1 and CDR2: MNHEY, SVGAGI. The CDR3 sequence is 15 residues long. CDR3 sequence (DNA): TGTGCCAGCAGTTACGGGACAGGGGTCTCCTACGAGCAGTACTTC. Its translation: CASSYGTGVSYEQYF.

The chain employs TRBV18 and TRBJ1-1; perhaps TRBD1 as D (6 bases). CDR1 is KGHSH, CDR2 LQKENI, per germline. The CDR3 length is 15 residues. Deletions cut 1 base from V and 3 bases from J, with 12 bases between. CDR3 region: CASSPLGARDTEAFF. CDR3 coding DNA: TGTGCCAGCTCACCACTGGGGGCCCGGGACACTGAAGCTTTCTTT.

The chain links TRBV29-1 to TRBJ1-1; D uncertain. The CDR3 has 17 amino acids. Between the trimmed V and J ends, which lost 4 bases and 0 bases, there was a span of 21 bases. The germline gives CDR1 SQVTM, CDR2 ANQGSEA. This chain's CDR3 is CSVGLFNSPEVNTEAFF. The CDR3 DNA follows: TGCAGCGTTGGGCTGTTTAACAGCCCGGAAGTGAACACTGAAGCTTTCTTT. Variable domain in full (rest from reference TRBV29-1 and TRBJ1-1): SAVISQKPSRDICQRGTSLTIQCQVDSQVTMMFWYRQQPGQSLTLIATANQGSEATYESGFVIDKFPISRPNLTFSTLTVSNMSPEDSSIYLCSVGLFNSPEVNTEAFFGQGTRLTVV.

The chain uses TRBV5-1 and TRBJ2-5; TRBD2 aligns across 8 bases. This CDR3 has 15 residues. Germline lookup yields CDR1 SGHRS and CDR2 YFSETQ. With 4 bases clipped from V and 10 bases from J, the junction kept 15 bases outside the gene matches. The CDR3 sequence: CASSPTGTRLLDQYF. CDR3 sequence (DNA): TGCGCCAGCAGCCCCACCGGGACTAGGCTCCTGGACCAGTACTTC.

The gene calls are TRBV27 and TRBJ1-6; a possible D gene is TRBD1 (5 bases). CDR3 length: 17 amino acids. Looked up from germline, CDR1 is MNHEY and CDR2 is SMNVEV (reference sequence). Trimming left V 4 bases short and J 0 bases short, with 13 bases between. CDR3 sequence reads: CASSSWGGSSYNSPLHF. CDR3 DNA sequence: TGTGCCAGCAGTTCATGGGGCGGGAGCTCCTATAATTCACCCCTCCACTTT.

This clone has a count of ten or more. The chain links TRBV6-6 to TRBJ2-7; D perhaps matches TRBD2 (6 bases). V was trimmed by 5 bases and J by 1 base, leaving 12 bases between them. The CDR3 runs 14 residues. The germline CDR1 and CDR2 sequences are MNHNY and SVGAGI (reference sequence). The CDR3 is CASSGGNGSYEQYV. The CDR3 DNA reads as TGTGCCAGCAGTGGCGGGAACGGGTCCTACGAGCAGTACGTC.

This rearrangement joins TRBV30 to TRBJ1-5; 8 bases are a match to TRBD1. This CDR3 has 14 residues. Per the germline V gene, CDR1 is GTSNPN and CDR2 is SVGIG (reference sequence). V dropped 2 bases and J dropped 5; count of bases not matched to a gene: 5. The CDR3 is CAWSHGQGDQPQHF. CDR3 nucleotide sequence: TGTGCCTGGAGTCATGGACAGGGAGATCAGCCCCAGCATTTT.

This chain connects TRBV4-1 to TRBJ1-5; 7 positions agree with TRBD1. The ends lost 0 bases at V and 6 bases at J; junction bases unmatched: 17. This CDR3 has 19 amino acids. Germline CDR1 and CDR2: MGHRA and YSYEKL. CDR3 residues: CASSQDSGTVLRRRQPQHF. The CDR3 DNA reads TGCGCCAGCAGCCAAGATTCCGGGACAGTCCTCAGGAGACGTCAGCCCCAGCATTTT.

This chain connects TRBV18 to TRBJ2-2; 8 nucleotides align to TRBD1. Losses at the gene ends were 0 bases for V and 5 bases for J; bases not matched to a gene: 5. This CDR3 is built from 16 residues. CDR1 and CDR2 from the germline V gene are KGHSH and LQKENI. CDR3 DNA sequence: TGTGCCAGCTCACCACCGGACAGGGTCAAGACCGGGGAGCTGTTTTTT. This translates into CASSPPDRVKTGELFF. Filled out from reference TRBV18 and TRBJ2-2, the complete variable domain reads NAGVMQNPRHLVRRRGQEARLRCSPMKGHSHVYWYRQLPEEGLKFMVYLQKENIIDESGMPKERFSAEFPKEGPSILRIQQVVRGDSAAYFCASSPPDRVKTGELFFGEGSRLTVL.

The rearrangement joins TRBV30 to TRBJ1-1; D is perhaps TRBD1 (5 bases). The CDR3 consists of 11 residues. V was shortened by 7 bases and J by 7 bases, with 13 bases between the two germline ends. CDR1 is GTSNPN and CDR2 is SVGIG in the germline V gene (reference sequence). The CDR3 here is CAYGWGLEAFF. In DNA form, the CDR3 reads TGTGCCTACGGCTGGGGACTTGAAGCTTTCTTT.

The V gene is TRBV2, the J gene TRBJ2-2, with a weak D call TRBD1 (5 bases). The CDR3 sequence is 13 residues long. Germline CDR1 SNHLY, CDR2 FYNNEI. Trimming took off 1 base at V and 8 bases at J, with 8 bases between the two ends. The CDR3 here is CASSEETVGELFF. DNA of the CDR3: TGTGCCAGCAGTGAAGAGACAGTGGGGGAGCTGTTTTTT.

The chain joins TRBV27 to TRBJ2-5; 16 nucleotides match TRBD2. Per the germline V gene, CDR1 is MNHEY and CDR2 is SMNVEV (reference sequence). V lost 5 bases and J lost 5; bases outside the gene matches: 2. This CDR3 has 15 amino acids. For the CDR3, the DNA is TGTGCCAGCAGTCCGGGACTAGCGGGAGGGGAGACCCAGTACTTC. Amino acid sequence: CASSPGLAGGETQYF.

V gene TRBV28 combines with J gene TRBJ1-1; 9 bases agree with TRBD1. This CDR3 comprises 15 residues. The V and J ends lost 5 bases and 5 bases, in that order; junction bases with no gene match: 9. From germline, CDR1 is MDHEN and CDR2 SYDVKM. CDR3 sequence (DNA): TGTGCCAGCAGTCCACCAACAGGGGGCCGGACTGAAGCTTTCTTT. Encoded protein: CASSPPTGGRTEAFF.

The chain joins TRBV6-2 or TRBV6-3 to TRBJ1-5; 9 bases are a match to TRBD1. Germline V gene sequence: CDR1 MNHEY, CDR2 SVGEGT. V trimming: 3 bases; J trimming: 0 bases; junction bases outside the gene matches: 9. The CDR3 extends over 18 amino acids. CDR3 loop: CASSYQTGGGDSNQPQHF. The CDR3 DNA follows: TGTGCCAGCAGTTATCAAACAGGGGGCGGAGATAGCAATCAGCCCCAGCATTTT.

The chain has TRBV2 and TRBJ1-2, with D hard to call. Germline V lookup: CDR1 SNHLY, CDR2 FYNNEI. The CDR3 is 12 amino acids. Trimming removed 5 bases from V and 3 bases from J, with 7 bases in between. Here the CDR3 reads CASSIEDYGYTF. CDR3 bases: TGTGCCAGCAGTATAGAGGACTATGGCTACACCTTC.

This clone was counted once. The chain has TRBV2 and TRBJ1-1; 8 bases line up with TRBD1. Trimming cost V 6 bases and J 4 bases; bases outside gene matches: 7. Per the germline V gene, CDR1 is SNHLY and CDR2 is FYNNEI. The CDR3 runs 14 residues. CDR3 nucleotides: TGTGCCAGCAGAGAGGACAGGGCGATCACTGAAGCTTTCTTT. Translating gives CASREDRAITEAFF.

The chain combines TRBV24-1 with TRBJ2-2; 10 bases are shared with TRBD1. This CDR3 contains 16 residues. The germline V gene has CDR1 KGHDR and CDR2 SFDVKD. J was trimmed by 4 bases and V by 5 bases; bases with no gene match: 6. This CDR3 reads CATSALGQGSTGELFF. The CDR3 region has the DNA TGTGCCACCAGTGCCTTGGGACAGGGGTCCACCGGGGAGCTGTTTTTT.

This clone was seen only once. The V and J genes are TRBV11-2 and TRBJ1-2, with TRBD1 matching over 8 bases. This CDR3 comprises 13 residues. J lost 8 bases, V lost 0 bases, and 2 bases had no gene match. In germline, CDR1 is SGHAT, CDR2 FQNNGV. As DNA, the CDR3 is TGTGCCAGCAGCTTAGATTCAGGGGGCGGCTACACCTTC. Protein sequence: CASSLDSGGGYTF.

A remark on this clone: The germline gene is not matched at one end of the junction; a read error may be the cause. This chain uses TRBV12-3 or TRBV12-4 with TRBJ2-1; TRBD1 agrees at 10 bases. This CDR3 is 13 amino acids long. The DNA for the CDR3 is TGTGCCAGCACCCTGGACAGGGGGATGATAATCCTCTTC. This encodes CASTLDRGMIILF.